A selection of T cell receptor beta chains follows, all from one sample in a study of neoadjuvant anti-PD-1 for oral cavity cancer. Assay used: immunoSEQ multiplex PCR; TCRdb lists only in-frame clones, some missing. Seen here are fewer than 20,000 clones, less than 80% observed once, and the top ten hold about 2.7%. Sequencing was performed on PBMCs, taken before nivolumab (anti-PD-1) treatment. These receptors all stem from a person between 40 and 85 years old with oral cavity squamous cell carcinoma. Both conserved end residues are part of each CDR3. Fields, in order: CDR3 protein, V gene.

CASSSSGSGTGELFF	TRBV28
CASSLDLADQPQHF	TRBV11-2
CASSFGRGQETQYF	TRBV5-4
CASSLGGLDYNEQFF	TRBV11-3
CASTRSNQPQHF	TRBV19
CAFRDRRASGNTIYF	TRBV30
CASSTGQERGDGYTF	TRBV19
CASSSRGVQETQYF	TRBV5-1
CASRPFKNTEAFF	TRBV7-2
CASSSGLAPYEQYF	TRBV11-2
CASSITRGRGYTF	TRBV19
CASSFGQLSYEQYF	TRBV7-9
CASRTTGVEAFF	TRBV6-5
CASSSALSGTDHNEQFF	TRBV5-1
CASSEALGTDPRRGYTF	TRBV2
CATTGGVEAFF	TRBV10-3
CASSPGLAGGPDTQYF	TRBV7-6
CASRTGQVNTEAFF	TRBV19
CASSSSGRRNEQFF	TRBV11-2
CASSEAGRADTQYF	TRBV2
CASQRNTEAFF	TRBV25-1
CASSEVSGGTYNEQFF	TRBV6-1
CASSLSDRPNQPQHF	TRBV27
CAWSVQNTDTQYF	TRBV30
CASSFSRTASYEQYF	TRBV7-9
CASSPGPRVNNEQFF	TRBV10-2
CASSLEGNNSPLHF	TRBV5-1
CSVRRDALGGQETQYF	TRBV29-1
CAISLAGVNSYNEQFF	TRBV10-3
CSVALAPRDTQYF	TRBV29-1
CASSSPVGVGEQYF	TRBV5-6
CASRAPSGGTYEQYF	TRBV7-2
CASSWTGGGNEKLFF	TRBV5-6
CASSRGTRRDTQYF	TRBV4-1
CAHGTAGSYEQYF	TRBV10-3
CASSVAPGLAGGQNEQFF	TRBV9
CASSLNAGAEQYF	TRBV7-3
CAISALTGTASTDTQYF	TRBV10-3
CAARTGAQPQHF	TRBV19
CASSSAWGNSYEQYF	TRBV7-6
CASSPLGGAHGYTF	TRBV28
CASSLQYRGGRETQYF	TRBV7-9
CASSLVTTNEKLFF	TRBV5-6
CASSDTAGYGYTF	TRBV25-1
CASSRGQIYGYTF	TRBV6-5
CASSPTSNQPQHF	TRBV6-6
CASSLAGTYQETQYF	TRBV5-6
CANQKAPDYQETQYF	TRBV2
CASTQGIINEQFF	TRBV10-1
CASSLSRSFLGELFF	TRBV11-2
CASSRQGTYEQYF	TRBV7-9
CASSAGLSEKLFF	TRBV2
CASSFNEKLFF	TRBV6-6